This TCR beta chain is drawn from a study of cytomegalovirus exposure and HLA in healthy donors. Regarding the study as a whole: Reports indicate that TCR beta sequences accurately predicted the HLA-A and HLA-B alleles of most subjects. In a later analysis, TCR beta V- and J-gene trimming was associated with a missense DCLRE1C variant. The dataset shows that most TCR sequences were rare, while some public TCRs occurred in many donors.

Trimming removed 5 bases at V and 7 bases at J, with 18 bases between. The CDR3 is made up of 16 amino acids. Germline values: CDR1 SGHVS, CDR2 FQNEAQ. The PCR used 60 Vbeta and 13 Jbeta primers. Clones were sequenced by immunoSEQ multiplex PCR, and TCRdb holds only the in-frame ones, with some missing. The data hold 150,000 or so clones, with about 85% observed a single time. Points on this clone: The target antigen is unknown.

Sequenced sample: PBMCs. The V call is TRBV7-8, the J call TRBJ1-6; D is uncertain. This TCR was recovered from a man younger than 35 in good health and CMV-seropositive. The CDR3 bases are TGTGCCAGCAGCGGAGGTGTAAACAGCCCGAATTCACCCCTCCACTTT. Encoded protein: CASSGGVNSPNSPLHF.